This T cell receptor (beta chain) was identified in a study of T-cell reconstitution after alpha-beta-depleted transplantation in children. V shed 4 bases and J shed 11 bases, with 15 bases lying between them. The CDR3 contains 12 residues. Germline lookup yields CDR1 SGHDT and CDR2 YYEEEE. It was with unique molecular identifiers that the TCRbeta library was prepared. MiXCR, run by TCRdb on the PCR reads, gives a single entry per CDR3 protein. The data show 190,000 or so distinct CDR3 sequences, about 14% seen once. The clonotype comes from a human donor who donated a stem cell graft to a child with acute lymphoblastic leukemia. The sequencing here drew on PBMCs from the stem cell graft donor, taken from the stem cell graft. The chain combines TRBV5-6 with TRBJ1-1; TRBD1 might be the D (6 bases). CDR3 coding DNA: TGTGCCAGCAGCCTAAATACAGGGCCTGCTTTCTTT. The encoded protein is CASSLNTGPAFF.